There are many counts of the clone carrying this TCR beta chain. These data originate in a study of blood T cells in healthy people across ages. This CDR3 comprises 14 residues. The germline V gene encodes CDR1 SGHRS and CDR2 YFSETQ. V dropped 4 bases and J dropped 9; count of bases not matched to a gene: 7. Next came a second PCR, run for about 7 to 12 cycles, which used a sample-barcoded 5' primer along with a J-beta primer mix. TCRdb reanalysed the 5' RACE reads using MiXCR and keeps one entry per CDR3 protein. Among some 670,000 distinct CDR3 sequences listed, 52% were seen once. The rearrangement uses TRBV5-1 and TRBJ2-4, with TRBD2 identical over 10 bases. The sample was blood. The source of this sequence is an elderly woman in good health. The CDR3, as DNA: TGCGCCAGCAGCAGGCTAGCGGGAGATAGCATTCAGTACTTC. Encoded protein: CASSRLAGDSIQYF.